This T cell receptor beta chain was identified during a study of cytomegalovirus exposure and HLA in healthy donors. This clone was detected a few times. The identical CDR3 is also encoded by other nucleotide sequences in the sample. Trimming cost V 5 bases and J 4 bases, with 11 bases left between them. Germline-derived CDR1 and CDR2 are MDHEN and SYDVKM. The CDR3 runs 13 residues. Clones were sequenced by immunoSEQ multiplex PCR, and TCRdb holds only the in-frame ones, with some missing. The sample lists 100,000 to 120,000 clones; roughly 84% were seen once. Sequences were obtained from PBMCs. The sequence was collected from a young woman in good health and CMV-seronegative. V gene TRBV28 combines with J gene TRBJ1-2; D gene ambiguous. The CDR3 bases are TGTGCCAGCAGTCCACGCGGAGGCTATGGCTACACCTTC. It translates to CASSPRGGYGYTF.